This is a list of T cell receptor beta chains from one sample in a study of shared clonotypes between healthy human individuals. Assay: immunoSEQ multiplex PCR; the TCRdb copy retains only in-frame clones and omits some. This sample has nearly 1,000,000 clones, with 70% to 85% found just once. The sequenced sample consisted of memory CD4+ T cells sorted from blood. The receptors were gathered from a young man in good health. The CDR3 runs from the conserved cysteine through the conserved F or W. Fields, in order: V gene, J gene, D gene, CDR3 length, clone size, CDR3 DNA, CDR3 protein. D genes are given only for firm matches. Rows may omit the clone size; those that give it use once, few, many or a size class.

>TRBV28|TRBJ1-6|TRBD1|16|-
TGTGCCAGCAGTTTGATGGCACAGGGGGGTAATTCACCCCTCCACTTT
CASSLMAQGGNSPLHF
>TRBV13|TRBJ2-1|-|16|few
TGTGCCAGCAGCTTAGGTGGCGGGAAGGGGGCGAATGAGCAGTTCTTC
CASSLGGGKGANEQFF
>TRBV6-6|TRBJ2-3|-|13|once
TGTGCCAGCAGTGGACCTAGCACAGATACGCAGTATTTT
CASSGPSTDTQYF
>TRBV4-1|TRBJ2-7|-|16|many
TGCGCCAGCAGCCAAGGAAGTAGCGGCTCATTCTACGAGCAGTACTTC
CASSQGSSGSFYEQYF
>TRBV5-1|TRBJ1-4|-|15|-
TGCGCCAGCCAACGGGAGGGGGCAACTAATGAAAAACTGTTTTTT
CASQREGATNEKLFF
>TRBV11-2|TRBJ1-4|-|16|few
TGTGCCAGCAGCTTGTCCTCCCTCCTCATAGGGGAAAAACTGTTTTTT
CASSLSSLLIGEKLFF
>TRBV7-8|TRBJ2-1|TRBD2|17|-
TGTGCCAGCAGCTTGAGTAGCGGGGGGGCAGTGTACAATGAGCAGTTCTTC
CASSLSSGGAVYNEQFF
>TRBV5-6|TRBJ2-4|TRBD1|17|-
TGTGCCAGCAGCTTGGAATTCGGGACAGCCAGAGGAACCATTCAGTACTTC
CASSLEFGTARGTIQYF
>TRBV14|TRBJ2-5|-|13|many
TGTGCCAGCAGCCGTATTAGTTGGGAGACCCAGTACTTC
CASSRISWETQYF
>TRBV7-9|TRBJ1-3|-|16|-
TGTGCCAGCAGCTTTTACGTCCTACACTCTGGAAACACCATATATTTT
CASSFYVLHSGNTIYF
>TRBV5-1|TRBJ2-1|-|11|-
TGCGCCAGCAGTAGAGACAATGAGCAGTTCTTC
CASSRDNEQFF
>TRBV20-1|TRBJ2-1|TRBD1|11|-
TGCAGTGCCGAAACAGGGGACGAGCAGTTCTTC
CSAETGDEQFF
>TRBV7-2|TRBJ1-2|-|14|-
TGTGCCAGCAGTCCTAGAAGGGGGGACTATGGCTACACCTTC
CASSPRRGDYGYTF
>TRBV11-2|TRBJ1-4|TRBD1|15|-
TGTGCCAGCAGCGTAACAGGGGGCGGGGGTGAAAAACTGTTTTTT
CASSVTGGGGEKLFF
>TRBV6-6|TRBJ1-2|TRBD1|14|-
TGTGCCAGCAGTGACACCTCAGGGGGCTATGGCTACACCTTC
CASSDTSGGYGYTF
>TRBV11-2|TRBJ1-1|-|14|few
TGTGCCAGCAGCCTTGGCAGGAGTAACACTGAAGCTTTCTTT
CASSLGRSNTEAFF
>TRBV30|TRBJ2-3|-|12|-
TGTGCCTGGAGTCTACTGGGGGATACGCAGTATTTT
CAWSLLGDTQYF
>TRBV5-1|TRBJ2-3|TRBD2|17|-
TGCGCCAGCAGCTTTATCCTAGCGGGAGGGGTGACAGATACGCAGTATTTT
CASSFILAGGVTDTQYF
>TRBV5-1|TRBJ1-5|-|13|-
TGCGCCAGCAGCTTTTCAGGGGATCAGCCCCAGCATTTT
CASSFSGDQPQHF
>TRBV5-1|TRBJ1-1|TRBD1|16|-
TGCGCCAGCAGCTCCATTCCGGGACAGATGAACACTGAAGCTTTCTTT
CASSSIPGQMNTEAFF
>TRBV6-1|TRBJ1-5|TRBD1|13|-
TGTGCCAGCTGGACAGGGGATAATCAGCCCCAGCATTTT
CASWTGDNQPQHF
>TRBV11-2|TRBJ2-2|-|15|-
TGTGCCAGCAGCTCCTCGTGGGGTGACACCGGGGAGCTGTTTTTT
CASSSSWGDTGELFF
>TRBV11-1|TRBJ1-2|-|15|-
TGTGCCAGCAGCTTGTTCCCGACAGTCCCATATGGCTACACCTTC
CASSLFPTVPYGYTF
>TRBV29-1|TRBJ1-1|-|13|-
TGCAGCGTGACGGTGGGGACGCGCCATGAAGCTTTCTTT
CSVTVGTRHEAFF
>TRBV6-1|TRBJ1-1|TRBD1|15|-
TGTGCCAGCAGTTCCCGGGACAGGGGCTGGACTGAAGCTTTCTTT
CASSSRDRGWTEAFF
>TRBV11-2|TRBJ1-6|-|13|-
TGTGCCAGCACAGAGGGGTATAATTCACCCCTCCACTTT
CASTEGYNSPLHF
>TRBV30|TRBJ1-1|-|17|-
TGTGCCTGGAGTTTTATATCGGGGCTACTAGGGAACACTGAAGCTTTCTTT
CAWSFISGLLGNTEAFF
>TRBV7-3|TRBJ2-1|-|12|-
TGTGCCAGCAGCTTGGGCCGCGGGGAGCAGTTCTTC
CASSLGRGEQFF
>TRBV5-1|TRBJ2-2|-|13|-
TGCGCTAGCAGCTTCAAGGAAACCGGGGAGCTGTTTTTT
CASSFKETGELFF
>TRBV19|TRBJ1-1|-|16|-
TGTGCCAGTAGTACTCCCCAAGGACGCCCATCCACTGAAGCTTTCTTT
CASSTPQGRPSTEAFF
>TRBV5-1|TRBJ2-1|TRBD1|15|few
TGCGCCAGCAGCTTGGGGGGACAGTACAACAATGAGCAGTTCTTC
CASSLGGQYNNEQFF
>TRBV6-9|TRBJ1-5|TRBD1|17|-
TGTGCCAGCAGTTGGGGCAGGGGGCGAAGGGGCAATCAGCCCCAGCATTTT
CASSWGRGRRGNQPQHF
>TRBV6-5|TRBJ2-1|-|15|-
TGTGCCAGCAGTAAACAGGGGGGGTCCTACAATGAGCAGTTCTTC
CASSKQGGSYNEQFF
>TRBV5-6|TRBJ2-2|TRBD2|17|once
TGTGCCAGCAGCCACTTGCTAGCGGGGGGCCACACCGGGGAGCTGTTTTTT
CASSHLLAGGHTGELFF
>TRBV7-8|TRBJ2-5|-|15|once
TGTGCCAGCAGCTTAAACGCCAGGGACCAAGAGACCCAGTACTTC
CASSLNARDQETQYF
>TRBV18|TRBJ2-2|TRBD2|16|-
TGTGCCAGCTCACCACTAGCGGGGGCGAACACCGGGGAGCTGTTTTTT
CASSPLAGANTGELFF
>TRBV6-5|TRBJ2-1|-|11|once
TGTGCCAGCTTCACAGTGGGTGAGCAGTTCTTC
CASFTVGEQFF
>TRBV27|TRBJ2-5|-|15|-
TGTGCCAGCAGTTCCCTACGGGGAGGACAAGAGACCCAGTACTTC
CASSSLRGGQETQYF
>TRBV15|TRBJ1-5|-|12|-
TGTGCCACCGGTTCTAGCAATCAGCCCCAGCATTTT
CATGSSNQPQHF